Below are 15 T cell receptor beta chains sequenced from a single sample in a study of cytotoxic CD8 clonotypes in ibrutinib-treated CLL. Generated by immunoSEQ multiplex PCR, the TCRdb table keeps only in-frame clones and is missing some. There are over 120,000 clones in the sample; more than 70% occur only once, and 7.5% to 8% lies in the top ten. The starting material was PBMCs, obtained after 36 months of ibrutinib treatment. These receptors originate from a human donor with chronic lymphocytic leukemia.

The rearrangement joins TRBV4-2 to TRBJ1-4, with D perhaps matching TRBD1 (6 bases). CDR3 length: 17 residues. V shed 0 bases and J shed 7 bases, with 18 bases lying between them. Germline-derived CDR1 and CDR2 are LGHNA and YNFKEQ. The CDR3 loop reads CASSQDTNRVLSEKLFF. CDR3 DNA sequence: TGTGCCAGCAGCCAAGATACTAACAGGGTACTTAGTGAAAAACTGTTTTTT.

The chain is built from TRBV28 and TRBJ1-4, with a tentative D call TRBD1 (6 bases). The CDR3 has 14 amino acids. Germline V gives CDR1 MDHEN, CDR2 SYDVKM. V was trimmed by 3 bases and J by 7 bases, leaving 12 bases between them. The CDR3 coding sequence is TGTGCCAGCAGTTTTCACAGGGAACGTGAAAAACTGTTTTTT. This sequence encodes CASSFHREREKLFF.

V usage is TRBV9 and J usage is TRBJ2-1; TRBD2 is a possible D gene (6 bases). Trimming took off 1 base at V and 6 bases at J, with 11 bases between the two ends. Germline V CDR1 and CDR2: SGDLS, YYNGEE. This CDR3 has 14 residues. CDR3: CASSVMTRGNEQFF. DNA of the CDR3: TGTGCCAGCAGCGTAATGACTAGGGGCAATGAGCAGTTCTTC.

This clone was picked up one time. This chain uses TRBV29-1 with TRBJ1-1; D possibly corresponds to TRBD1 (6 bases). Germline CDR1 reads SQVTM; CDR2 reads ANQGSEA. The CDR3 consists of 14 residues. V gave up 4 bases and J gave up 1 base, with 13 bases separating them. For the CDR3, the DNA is TGCAGCGTTGTGTCTGGGGGCGCGAACACTGAAGCTTTCTTT. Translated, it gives CSVVSGGANTEAFF.

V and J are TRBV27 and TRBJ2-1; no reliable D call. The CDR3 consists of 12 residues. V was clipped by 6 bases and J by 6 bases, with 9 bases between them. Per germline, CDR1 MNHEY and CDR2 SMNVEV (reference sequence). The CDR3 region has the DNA TGTGCCAGCAGCCTGCACGGCAATGAGCAGTTCTTC. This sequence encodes CASSLHGNEQFF.

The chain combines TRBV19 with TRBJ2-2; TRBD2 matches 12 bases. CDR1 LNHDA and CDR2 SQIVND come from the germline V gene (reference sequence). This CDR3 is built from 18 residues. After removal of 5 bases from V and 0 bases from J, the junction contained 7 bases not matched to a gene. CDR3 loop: CASSGRLAGDANTGELFF. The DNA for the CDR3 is TGTGCCAGTAGTGGACGACTAGCGGGAGACGCGAACACCGGGGAGCTGTTTTTT.

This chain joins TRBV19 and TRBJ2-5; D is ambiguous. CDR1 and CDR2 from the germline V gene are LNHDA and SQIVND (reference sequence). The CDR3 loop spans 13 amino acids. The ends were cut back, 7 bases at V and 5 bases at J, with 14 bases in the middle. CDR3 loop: CASKPLQGETQYF. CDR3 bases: TGTGCCAGTAAACCCTTGCAAGGGGAGACCCAGTACTTC.

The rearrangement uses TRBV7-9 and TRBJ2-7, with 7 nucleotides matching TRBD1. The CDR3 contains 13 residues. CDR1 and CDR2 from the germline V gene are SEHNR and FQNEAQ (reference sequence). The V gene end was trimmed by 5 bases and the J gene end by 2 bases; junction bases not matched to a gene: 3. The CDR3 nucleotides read TGTGCCAGCAGCACAGGGGTCACCTACGAGCAGTACTTC. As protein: CASSTGVTYEQYF.

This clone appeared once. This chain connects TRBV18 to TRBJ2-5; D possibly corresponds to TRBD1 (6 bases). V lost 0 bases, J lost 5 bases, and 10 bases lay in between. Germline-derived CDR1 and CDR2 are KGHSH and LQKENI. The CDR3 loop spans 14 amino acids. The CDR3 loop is CASSPPPGVETQYF. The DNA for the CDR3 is TGTGCCAGCTCACCACCGCCAGGGGTCGAGACCCAGTACTTC. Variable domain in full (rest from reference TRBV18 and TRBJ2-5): NAGVMQNPRHLVRRRGQEARLRCSPMKGHSHVYWYRQLPEEGLKFMVYLQKENIIDESGMPKERFSAEFPKEGPSILRIQQVVRGDSAAYFCASSPPPGVETQYFGPGTRLLVL.

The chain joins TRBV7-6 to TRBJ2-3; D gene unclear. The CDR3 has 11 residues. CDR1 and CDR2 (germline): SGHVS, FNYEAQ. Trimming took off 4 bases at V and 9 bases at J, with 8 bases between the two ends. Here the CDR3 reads CASSSTRTQYF. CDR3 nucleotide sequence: TGTGCCAGCAGCTCCACGAGGACGCAGTATTTT.

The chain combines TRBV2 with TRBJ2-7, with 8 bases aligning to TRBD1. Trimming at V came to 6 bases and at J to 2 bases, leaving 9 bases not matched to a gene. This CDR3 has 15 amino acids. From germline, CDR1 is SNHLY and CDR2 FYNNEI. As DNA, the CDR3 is TGTGCCAGCAGCCTAAGGACAGGGAGTACCTACGAGCAGTACTTC. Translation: CASSLRTGSTYEQYF.

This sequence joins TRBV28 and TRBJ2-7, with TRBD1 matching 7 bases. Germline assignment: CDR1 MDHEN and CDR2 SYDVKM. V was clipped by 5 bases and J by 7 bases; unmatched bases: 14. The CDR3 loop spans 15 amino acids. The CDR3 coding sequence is TGTGCCAGCAGTCTACTCCGGGACAGCCGGGGAGAGCAGTACTTC. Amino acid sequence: CASSLLRDSRGEQYF.

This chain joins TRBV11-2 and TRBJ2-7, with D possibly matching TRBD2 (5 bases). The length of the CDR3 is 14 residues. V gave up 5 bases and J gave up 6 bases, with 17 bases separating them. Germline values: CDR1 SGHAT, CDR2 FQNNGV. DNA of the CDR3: TGTGCCAGCAGCAGAGAGCGTCGGACTTCCGAGCAGTACTTC. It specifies CASSRERRTSEQYF.

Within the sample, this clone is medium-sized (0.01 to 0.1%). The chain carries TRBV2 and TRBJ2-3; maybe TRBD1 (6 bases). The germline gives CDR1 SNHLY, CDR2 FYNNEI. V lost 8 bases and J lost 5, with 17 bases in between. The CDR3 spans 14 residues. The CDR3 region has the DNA TGTGCCAGCTGCTACCCAGGGGTGGTAGATACGCAGTATTTT. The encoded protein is CASCYPGVVDTQYF.

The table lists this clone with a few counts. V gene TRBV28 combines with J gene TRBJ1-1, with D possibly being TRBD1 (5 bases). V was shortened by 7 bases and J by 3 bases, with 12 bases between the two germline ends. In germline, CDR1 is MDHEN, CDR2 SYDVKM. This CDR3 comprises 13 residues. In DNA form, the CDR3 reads TGTGCCAGCACCAACTCAGGGTACACTGAAGCTTTCTTT. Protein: CASTNSGYTEAFF.